These T cell receptor beta chains were read from a single sample in a study of patients and donors after allogeneic stem cell transplantation. TCRdb re-analysed the RT-PCR reads in MiXCR, keeping a single row per CDR3 protein. The sample lists about 230,000 distinct CDR3 sequences, over 12% seen once, with roughly 12% in the top ten. Sequenced input: blood, either unsorted or a sorted T cell fraction (not recorded which). These TCRs come from a human donor who was either an allogeneic HSCT recipient or a stem cell or donor lymphocyte infusion donor (not recorded which). It is not recorded whose cells these are; they may come from a transplant donor. Both conserved end residues are part of each CDR3. Fields, in order: J gene, V gene, D gene, clone size, CDR3 protein, CDR3 DNA. D genes are given only for firm matches. Not all rows give a size; the values are once, few, many and, for expanded clones, a class.

>TRBJ2-1|TRBV20-1|TRBD2|.
CSASVNLAGMVGQFF
TGCAGTGCTAGTGTCAATCTAGCGGGAATGGTTGGGCAGTTCTTC
>TRBJ1-4|TRBV7-9|TRBD1|few
CASSLVQGGNEKLFF
TGTGCCAGCAGCTTAGTACAGGGGGGCAATGAAAAACTGTTTTTT
>TRBJ2-1|TRBV2|.|many
CASLMTGNEQFF
TGTGCCAGCCTTATGACGGGGAATGAGCAGTTCTTC
>TRBJ2-1|TRBV12-3/TRBV12-4|.|.
CASSLMRGRGNEQFF
TGTGCCAGCAGTTTAATGCGGGGCAGGGGGAATGAGCAGTTCTTC
>TRBJ2-5|TRBV11-3|.|many
CASSLFSSQETQYF
TGTGCCAGCAGCTTATTTAGCTCTCAAGAGACCCAGTACTTC
>TRBJ2-3|TRBV24-1|TRBD2|few
CATSDFKVAGLRDTQYF
TGTGCCACCAGTGATTTCAAGGTAGCGGGACTTAGAGATACGCAGTATTTT
>TRBJ2-7|TRBV30|.|few
CAWSVRGGYEQYF
TGTGCCTGGAGTGTAAGGGGGGGGTACGAGCAGTACTTC
>TRBJ2-3|TRBV9|TRBD2|few
CASTRTSWGDTQYF
TGTGCCAGCACCCGGACTAGCTGGGGGGATACGCAGTATTTT
>TRBJ2-1|TRBV6-1|TRBD1|.
CASSHGQGVDEQFF
TGTGCCAGCAGCCACGGACAGGGTGTAGATGAGCAGTTCTTC
>TRBJ2-2|TRBV12-3/TRBV12-4|.|.
CASSLYGTWTGELFF
TGTGCCAGCAGTTTGTACGGGACGTGGACCGGGGAGCTGTTTTTT
>TRBJ1-2|TRBV14|TRBD1|few
CASSLGTGPRWGYTF
TGTGCCAGCAGCCTGGGGACAGGGCCTCGGTGGGGCTACACCTTC
>TRBJ1-1|TRBV12-3/TRBV12-4|TRBD1|.
CASGQGRMNTEAFF
TGTGCCAGCGGACAGGGACGGATGAACACTGAAGCTTTCTTT
>TRBJ2-4|TRBV24-1|TRBD1|many
CAKHRGRRGF
TGTGCCAAGCACAGGGGGCGCAGAGGCTTC
>TRBJ2-1|TRBV5-1|.|few
CASSLLGRDPSYNEQFF
TGCGCCAGCAGCTTGTTAGGGCGGGACCCCTCCTACAATGAGCAGTTCTTC
>TRBJ1-1|TRBV14|.|.
CASSQGWGATEAFF
TGTGCCAGCAGCCAAGGATGGGGAGCTACTGAAGCTTTCTTT
>TRBJ1-6|TRBV5-1|TRBD1|many
CASTAGGRTSPLHF
TGCGCCAGCACTGCAGGGGGTAGGACTTCACCCCTCCACTTT
>TRBJ2-4|TRBV5-4|TRBD2|few
CASSSITSGRATNIQYF
TGTGCCAGCAGTTCAATTACTAGCGGGAGGGCCACAAACATTCAGTACTTC
>TRBJ2-1|TRBV7-3|.|few
CASSLTPPTGESSYNEQFF
TGTGCCAGCAGCTTAACCCCCCCGACTGGCGAAAGCTCCTACAATGAGCAGTTCTTC
>TRBJ2-5|TRBV19|TRBD2|few
CASSVTSGGETQYF
TGTGCCAGTAGTGTTACTAGCGGGGGAGAGACCCAGTACTTC
>TRBJ2-7|TRBV18|TRBD1|few
CASSPTRTGFTFSYEQYF
TGTGCCAGCTCACCAACACGGACAGGGTTTACATTCTCCTACGAGCAGTACTTC
>TRBJ2-5|TRBV11-2|.|many
CASSLGSWAETQYF
TGTGCCAGCAGCTTAGGGTCCTGGGCGGAGACCCAGTACTTC